This T cell receptor (beta chain) was recovered during a study of blood T cell repertoires in COVID-19. Across the whole study: Samples representing acute and convalescent COVID-19 were sourced from the United States, Italy and Spain.

The CDR3 covers 13 residues. Trimming shortened V by 4 bases and J by 5 bases, and 6 bases separated the two germline ends. Per germline, CDR1 SNHLY and CDR2 FYNNEI. TCRdb's copy holds only in-frame clones and misses some; the assay was immunoSEQ multiplex PCR. Counted here are approximately 490,000 clones, roughly 87% occurring once; the ten biggest clones make up 0.7%. The V call is TRBV2, the J call TRBJ1-6, with unresolved D. The sample was PBMCs or T cells enriched from blood (not recorded which). The receptor comes from a woman between 18 and 29 years old who had recovered from COVID-19. CDR3 region: CASSAVDNSPLHF. In DNA form, the CDR3 reads TGTGCCAGCAGTGCCGTCGATAATTCACCCCTCCACTTT.